This TCR beta chain emerged from a study of OX40 agonist ivuxolimab in advanced cancers. The wider study: Three patients responded partially, comprising one with hepatocellular carcinoma and two with cutaneous melanoma. General study findings and limits: The study found that CD8+ T cells averaged more expanded clones than CD4+.

Patients were ruled out by autoimmune disease history or systemic immunosuppression. V was trimmed by 6 bases and J by 9 bases, leaving 11 bases between them. Looked up from germline, CDR1 is MDHEN and CDR2 is SYDVKM. This CDR3 region has 11 residues. Repertoires were generated with immunoSEQ multiplex PCR, while TCRdb's copy carries only in-frame clones and drops some. The top ten hold around 58% of the sample, which has about 46,000 clones, 88% seen once. On this clone: Its antigen is not identified.

This chain links TRBV28 with TRBJ1-2; no clear D gene. The clonotype was recovered from an adult with an advanced solid tumor such as melanoma, head and neck, liver or kidney cancer. The sample was CD4+ or CD8+ T cells sorted from blood, taken in a trial of the OX40 agonist ivuxolimab. The CDR3 here is CASRLAYSYTF. The CDR3 region has the DNA TGTGCCAGCAGACTAGCTTACAGCTACACCTTC.